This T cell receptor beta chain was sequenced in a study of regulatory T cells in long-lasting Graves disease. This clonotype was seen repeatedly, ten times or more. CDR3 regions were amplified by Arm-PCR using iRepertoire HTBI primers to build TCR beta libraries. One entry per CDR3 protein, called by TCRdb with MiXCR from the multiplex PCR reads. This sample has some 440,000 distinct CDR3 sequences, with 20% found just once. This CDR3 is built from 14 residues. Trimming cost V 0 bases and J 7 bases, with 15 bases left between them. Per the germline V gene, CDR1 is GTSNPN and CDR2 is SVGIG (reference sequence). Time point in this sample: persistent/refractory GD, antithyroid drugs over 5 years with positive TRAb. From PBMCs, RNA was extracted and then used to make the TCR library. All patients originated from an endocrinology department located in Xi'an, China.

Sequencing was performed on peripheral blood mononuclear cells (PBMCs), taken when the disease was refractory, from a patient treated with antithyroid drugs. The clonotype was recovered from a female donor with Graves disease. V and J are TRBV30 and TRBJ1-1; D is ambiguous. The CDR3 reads CAWSVPRVRGEAFF. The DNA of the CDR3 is TGTGCCTGGAGTGTACCGCGAGTTCGTGGTGAAGCTTTCTTT. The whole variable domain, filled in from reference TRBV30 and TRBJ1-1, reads SQTIHQWPATLVQPVGSPLSLECTVEGTSNPNLYWYRQAAGRGLQLLFYSVGIGQISSEVPQNLSASRPQDRQFILSSKKLLLSDSGFYLCAWSVPRVRGEAFFGQGTRLTVV.